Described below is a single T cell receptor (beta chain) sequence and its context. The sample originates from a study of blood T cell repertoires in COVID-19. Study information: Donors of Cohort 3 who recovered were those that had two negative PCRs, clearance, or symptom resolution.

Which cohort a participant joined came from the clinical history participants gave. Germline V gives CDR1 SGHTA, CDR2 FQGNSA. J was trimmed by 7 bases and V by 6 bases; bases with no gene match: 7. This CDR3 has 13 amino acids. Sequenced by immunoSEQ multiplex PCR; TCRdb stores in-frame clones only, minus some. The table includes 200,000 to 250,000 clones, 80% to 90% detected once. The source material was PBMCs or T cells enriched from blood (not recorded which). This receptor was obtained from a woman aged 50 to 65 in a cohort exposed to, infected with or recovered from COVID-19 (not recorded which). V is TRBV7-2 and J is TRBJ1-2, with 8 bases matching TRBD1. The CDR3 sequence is CASRPGTGFGYTF. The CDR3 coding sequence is TGTGCCAGCAGACCCGGGACAGGTTTTGGCTACACCTTC.